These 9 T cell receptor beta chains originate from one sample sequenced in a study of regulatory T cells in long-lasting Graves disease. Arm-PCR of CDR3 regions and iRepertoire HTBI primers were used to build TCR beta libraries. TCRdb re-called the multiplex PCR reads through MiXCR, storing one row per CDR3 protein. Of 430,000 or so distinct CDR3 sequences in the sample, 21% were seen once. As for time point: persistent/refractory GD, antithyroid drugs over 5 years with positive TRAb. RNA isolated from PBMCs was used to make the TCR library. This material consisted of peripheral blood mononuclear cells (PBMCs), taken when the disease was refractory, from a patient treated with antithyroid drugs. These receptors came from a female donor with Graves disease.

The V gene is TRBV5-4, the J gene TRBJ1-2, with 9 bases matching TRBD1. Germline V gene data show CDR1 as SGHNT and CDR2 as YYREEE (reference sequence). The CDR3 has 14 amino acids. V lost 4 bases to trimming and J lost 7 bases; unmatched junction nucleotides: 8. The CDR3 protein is CASSLTGGAGGYTF. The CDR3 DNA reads TGTGCCAGCAGCCTAACAGGGGGCGCGGGTGGCTACACCTTC.

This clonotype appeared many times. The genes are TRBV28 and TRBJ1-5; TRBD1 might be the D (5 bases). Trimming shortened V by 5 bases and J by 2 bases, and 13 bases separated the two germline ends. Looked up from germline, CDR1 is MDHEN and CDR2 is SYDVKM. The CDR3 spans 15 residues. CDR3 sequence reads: CASSPARVGNQPQHF. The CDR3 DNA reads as TGTGCCAGCAGTCCCGCCAGGGTAGGCAATCAGCCCCAGCATTTT.

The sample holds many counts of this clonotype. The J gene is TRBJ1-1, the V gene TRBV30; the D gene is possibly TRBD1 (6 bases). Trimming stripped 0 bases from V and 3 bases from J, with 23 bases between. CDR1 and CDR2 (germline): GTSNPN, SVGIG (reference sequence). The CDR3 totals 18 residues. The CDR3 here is CAWSVLVGGVDIDTEAFF. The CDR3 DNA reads TGTGCCTGGAGTGTACTAGTTGGGGGCGTAGATATCGACACTGAAGCTTTCTTT.

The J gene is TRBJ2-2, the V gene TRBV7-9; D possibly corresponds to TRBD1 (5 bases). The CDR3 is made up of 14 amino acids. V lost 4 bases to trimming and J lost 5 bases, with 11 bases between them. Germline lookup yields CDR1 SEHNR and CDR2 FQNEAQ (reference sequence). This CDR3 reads CASSSPGKTGELFF. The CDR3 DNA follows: TGTGCCAGCAGCTCCCCAGGGAAAACCGGGGAGCTGTTTTTT.

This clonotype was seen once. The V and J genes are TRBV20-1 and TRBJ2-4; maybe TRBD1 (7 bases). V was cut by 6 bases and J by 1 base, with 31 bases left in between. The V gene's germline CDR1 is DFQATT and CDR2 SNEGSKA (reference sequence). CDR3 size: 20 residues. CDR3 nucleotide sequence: TGCAGTGCGACAGGGACCCGACGACGACTAGTGGGGGTGGCCAAAAACATTCAGTACTTC. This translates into CSATGTRRRLVGVAKNIQYF.

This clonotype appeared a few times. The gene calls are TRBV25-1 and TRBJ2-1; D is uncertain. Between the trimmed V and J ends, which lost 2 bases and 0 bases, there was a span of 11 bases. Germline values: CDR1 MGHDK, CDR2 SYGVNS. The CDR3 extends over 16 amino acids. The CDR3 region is CASSEPVASSYNEQFF. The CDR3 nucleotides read TGTGCCAGCAGTGAACCCGTCGCTAGCTCCTACAATGAGCAGTTCTTC. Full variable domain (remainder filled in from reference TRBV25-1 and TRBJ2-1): EADIYQTPRYLVIGTGKKITLECSQTMGHDKMYWYQQDPGMELHLIHYSYGVNSTEKGDLSSESTVSRIRTEHFPLTLESARPSHTSQYLCASSEPVASSYNEQFFGPGTRLTVL.

DNA for the CDR3: TGCAGTGCTAGCCTAGGGGGTCCAGAGACCCAGTACTTC. It yields the protein CSASLGGPETQYF. The rearrangement joins TRBV20-1 to TRBJ2-5, with D possibly TRBD1 on 6 matching bases. Germline V gene sequence: CDR1 DFQATT, CDR2 SNEGSKA (reference sequence). The ends were cut back, 3 bases at V and 4 bases at J, with 12 bases in the middle. This CDR3 comprises 13 residues.

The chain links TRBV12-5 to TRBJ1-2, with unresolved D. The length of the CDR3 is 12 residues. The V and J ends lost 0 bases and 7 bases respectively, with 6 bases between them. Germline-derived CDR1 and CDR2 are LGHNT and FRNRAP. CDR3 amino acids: CASGLVVGGYTF. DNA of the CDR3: TGTGCTAGTGGTTTGGTGGTCGGTGGCTACACCTTC.

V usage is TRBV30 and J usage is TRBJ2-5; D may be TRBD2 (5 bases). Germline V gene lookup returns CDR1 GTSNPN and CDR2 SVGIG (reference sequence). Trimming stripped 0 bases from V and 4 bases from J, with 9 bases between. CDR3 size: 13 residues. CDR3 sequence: CAWSVLAGETQYF. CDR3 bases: TGTGCCTGGAGTGTATTGGCGGGAGAGACCCAGTACTTC.